The T cell receptor beta chain described here comes from a study of identical twins. Germline V lookup: CDR1 GTSNPN, CDR2 SVGIG (reference sequence). The J segment lost 14 bases and the V segment lost 2 bases, leaving 12 bases of the junction unmatched. The length of the CDR3 is 14 residues. The sample holds many counts of this clonotype. TCRdb called the 5' RACE reads again in MiXCR, with one record for every CDR3 protein. The data contain under 900,000 distinct CDR3 sequences, around a sixth of them singletons. The same data also went into a second study, on T cells expressing NK-cell markers.

Specimen: PBMCs. This chain joins TRBV30 and TRBJ2-1; 10 bases are shared with TRBD2. The sequence was obtained from a woman aged 18-29 years in good health. CDR3 in DNA: TGTGCCTGGAGTCCGGGACTAGCGCCTCTGAAGGAGTTCTTC. It encodes CAWSPGLAPLKEFF.